This T cell receptor beta chain was documented in a study of shared clonotypes between healthy human individuals (dated by TCRdb to about 2020). The study in broad terms: The cohort included a few men and a couple of women between 18 and 49 years of age. For each donor, three plates each were used for CD4 naive and CD4 memory, two plates were used for CD8 naive, and one plate was used for CD8 memory. To increase sequencing depth and limit assay-specific biases, TCR repertoire library preparation and sequencing were carried out by different laboratories using diverse techniques. Each donor's leukapheresis produced roughly between about 0.8 and 8.9 billion PBMCs. To estimate repertoire size and how much clonotypes are shared between individuals, the study performed deep sequencing of blood TCR repertoires from five healthy adults.

Healthy HIV-negative adults with no recently reported acute infections or vaccinations were included as donors. Only Caucasian adults living in Nashville, Tennessee, USA were represented among the donors. Magnetic negative selection was used to enrich CD4+ T cells, after which naive cells were positively selected on CD45RA and the negative fraction became the memory subset. Blood was obtained by leukapheresis, after which PBMCs were separated by Ficoll-Histopaque density gradient centrifugation and cryopreserved in liquid nitrogen vapor phase. Analytical flow cytometry was used to check the purity and quantity of each magnetically sorted T cell population. From each sorted fraction, genomic DNA was isolated and quantified by UV absorbance on a Nanodrop 2000c. Using the deep immunoSEQ assay, multiplex PCR amplified TCR CDR3 regions from genomic DNA. For each cell subset, the extracted genomic DNA was distributed evenly across all wells of several immunoSEQ 96-well plates, and each plate served as one replicate. For sorted subsets, 150 to 200 ng genomic DNA, equal to about 30,000 T cell genomes, was loaded into each replicate PCR. The purified libraries were quantified using a Qubit 3.0 fluorometer, sized with a Bioanalyzer 2100, and then quantified again using the KAPA Library Quantification kit. Every immunoSEQ 96-well plate was sequenced on a separate single-read 150-cycle Illumina NextSeq 550 flow cell. The authors processed their data as follows. Because only junctional sequences without quality scores were contained in the immunoSEQ output, filtering matching that applied to full-length reads could not be performed. Sequences were annotated with PyIR, a Python wrapper for IgBLAST v1.9, and V/J genes and CDR3 were assigned using IMGT germline references. Reads were filtered out if the reads had weak V/J assignments (E-value above 1e-6), no CDR3, stop codons, out-of-frame junctions, or ambiguous translated residues. V3J clonotypes were defined by identical inferred V gene, J gene, and CDR3 amino acid sequence. The percentage overlap between two repertoires was calculated by dividing the number of shared unique clonotypes by the size of the smaller repertoire. Repertoire richness was assessed with RTK rarefaction, the Chao1 estimator, and Recon v2.1 estimates of unobserved clonotypes. OLGA was used to compute generation probabilities for all TCRbeta clonotypes that the gDNA method yielded from a handful of donors. Not all clones reach the TCRdb copy of this immuneACCESS table, which keeps in-frame sequences only. Checked studies attribute under half of the gap to unresolved V genes and leave the rest unexplained. V, J and clone size are those of that table, while D and trimming were read from the DNA. The sample has just over 2,000,000 clones on record, 90% to 95% of them singletons. 0.13% of the sample belongs to the ten largest clones.

About this clone itself: Its antigen is unknown. No base qualities exist here, and no much larger clone lies one base off it.

V loses 6 bases at its end and J loses 7 bases; junction bases beyond the gene matches: 12. The CDR3 holds 15 amino acids from the cysteine to the phenylalanine. Just CDR3 DNA is preserved here, 45 bases in frame from base 1. According to the germline V gene, CDR1 reads SNHLY and CDR2 reads FYNNEI. The investigation overall reported the following: Only blood was sampled, and tissue TCR repertoires likely differ from those in blood. Larger estimated clonotype richness was generally found for naive subsets than for memory subsets. Compared with non-shared clonotypes, the clonotypes found in all four sorted-subset donors had higher generation probabilities. Because the study included only a small number of donors, the genetic and exposure-history diversity represented was limited. Pairwise subsampling indicated that sequencing depth was expected to affect the degree of clonotype sharing among donors. Even with the large sequencing depth, rarefaction of the sorted-subset datasets indicated that sequencing was incomplete. Across a handful of donors, approximately 4.9% of naive CD4, roughly 3.3% of naive CD8, 2.3% of memory CD4, and over 0.35% of memory CD8 clonotypes were shared.

The sequenced sample consisted of naive CD4+ T cells sorted from blood. This sample's cell subset or site label indicates: CD45RA+ positively selected. The clonotype was recovered from a man between 18 and 29 years old in good health. The V and J genes are TRBV2 and TRBJ2-1, and 7 bases in between align with TRBD1. DNA sequence: TGTGCCAGCAGGAGGGGGCGGTGGGAAGGGAATGAGCAGTTCTTC. This yields the protein CASRRGRWEGNEQFF. Outside the CDR3, residues come from the reference TRBV2 and TRBJ2-1 proteins, so the full variable domain is: EPEVTQTPSHQVTQMGQEVILRCVPISNHLYFYWYRQILGQKVEFLVSFYNNEISEKSEIFDDQFSVERPDGSNFTLKIRSTKLEDSAMYFCASRRGRWEGNEQFFGPGTRLTVL.